This is a list of T cell receptor beta chains from one sample in a study of T cells after yellow fever vaccination. MiXCR, run by TCRdb on the 5' RACE reads, gives a single entry per CDR3 protein. The sample lists roughly 320,000 distinct CDR3 sequences, about 10% occurring once. The sample consisted of CD4+ T cells sorted from PBMCs, taken 45 days after the yellow fever booster vaccination. These receptors came from a man between 18 and 29 years old who received the YFV17D yellow fever vaccine. The CDR3 runs from the conserved cysteine through the conserved F or W. A D gene is named only where the DNA matches it firmly. Clone size is stated in some rows and not others, as once, few, many or a class when expanded.

>few|TRBV15|NA|TRBJ1-5
TGTGCCACTTCGGATCGGTATCAGCCCCAGCATTTT
CATSDRYQPQHF
>NA|TRBV9|NA|TRBJ2-6
TGTGCCAGCAGCCCGGGGGTCTCTGGGGCCAACGTCCTGACTTTC
CASSPGVSGANVLTF
>NA|TRBV30|NA|TRBJ2-7
TGTGCCTGGCGTCAGGACACTTCCTACGAGCAGTACTTC
CAWRQDTSYEQYF
>NA|TRBV6-5|NA|TRBJ1-1
TGTGCCAGCGGAAATGGGGGGCGGCGGAACACTGAAGCTTTCTTT
CASGNGGRRNTEAFF
>few|TRBV24-1|NA|TRBJ2-5
TGTGCCACCAGTGATTTGCAGACCCAGTACTTC
CATSDLQTQYF
>NA|TRBV20-1|NA|TRBJ1-3
TGCAGTGCTAAGGGGGAGGACTCTGGAAACACCATATATTTT
CSAKGEDSGNTIYF
>few|TRBV20-1|NA|TRBJ1-2
TGCAGTGCTAGGACTTCCGGGTGGGGGAACTATGGCTACACCTTC
CSARTSGWGNYGYTF
>few|TRBV5-1|NA|TRBJ2-5
TGCGCCAGCAGCTTGGGCCCTTCAAGGATAGGGGAGACCCAGTACTTC
CASSLGPSRIGETQYF
>few|TRBV5-4|NA|TRBJ2-5
TGTGCCAGCAGCTTGGCGGGGGGCGATAGGGAGACCCAGTACTTC
CASSLAGGDRETQYF
>few|TRBV20-1|NA|TRBJ2-2
TGCAGTGCTAATCGAGCTGTGACGAACACCGGGGAGCTGTTTTTT
CSANRAVTNTGELFF
>few|TRBV3-1|TRBD2|TRBJ2-1
TGTGCCAGCAGCCAAGATCCCGGGACTAGAAATGAGCAGTTCTTC
CASSQDPGTRNEQFF
>few|TRBV12-3/TRBV12-4|NA|TRBJ1-4
TGTGCCAGCAGCGTGGGGGTCCACGAGGAAAAACTGTTTTTT
CASSVGVHEEKLFF
>NA|TRBV2|NA|TRBJ1-1
TGTGCCAGCAGTGAGGGCAGGGCCACTGAAGCTTTCTTT
CASSEGRATEAFF
>NA|TRBV20-1|NA|TRBJ1-6
TGCAGTGCCGTCAATAGGGGTTCACCCCTCCACTTT
CSAVNRGSPLHF
>few|TRBV6-6|NA|TRBJ1-1
TGTGCCAGCACCCGACAGTTCGGTGACACTGAAGCTTTCTTT
CASTRQFGDTEAFF
>many|TRBV4-3|NA|TRBJ2-4
TGCGCCAGCAGCCAAGAAACTGTACCTAAAGCCAAAAACATTCAGTACTTC
CASSQETVPKAKNIQYF
>NA|TRBV7-2|NA|TRBJ2-7
TGTGCCAGCAGCTTAGGGTTTGCGAGGCCGCCCCACCCGGACGAGCAGTACTTC
CASSLGFARPPHPDEQYF
>NA|TRBV5-1|NA|TRBJ2-7
TGCGCCAGCAGCCCGGTGGTTGGGGGAGACTACGAGCAGTACTTC
CASSPVVGGDYEQYF
>few|TRBV30|NA|TRBJ2-7
TGTGCCTGGAGTATAGATATTTGGGTAGCAGCTACCTACGAGCAGTACTTC
CAWSIDIWVAATYEQYF
>few|TRBV20-1|TRBD1|TRBJ1-5
TGCAGTGCTAGGGAGGGGGCGCGGAGCAATCAGCCCCAGCATTTT
CSAREGARSNQPQHF
>few|TRBV9|NA|TRBJ1-4
TGTGCCAGCAGCTTCCGGGACGGTAATGAAAAACTGTTTTTT
CASSFRDGNEKLFF
>few|TRBV6-6|NA|TRBJ1-5
TGTGCCAGCAGCTACGATGGGACCAGCAATCAGCCCCAGCATTTT
CASSYDGTSNQPQHF
>few|TRBV20-1|NA|TRBJ1-6
TGCAGTGCTAGTCAGTCTAATTCACCCCTCCACTTT
CSASQSNSPLHF
>few|TRBV3-1|NA|TRBJ1-2
TGTGCCAGCAGCCCTGCCCGGGAGAGGGGCTATGGCTACACCTTC
CASSPARERGYGYTF
>few|TRBV2|TRBD1|TRBJ1-1
TGTGCCAGCAGGGACAGGGGCACTGAAGCTTTCTTT
CASRDRGTEAFF
>NA|TRBV7-6|NA|TRBJ1-4
TGTGCCACCAGCTTAGGGGCAACTAATGAAAAACTGTTTTTT
CATSLGATNEKLFF
>few|TRBV7-9|NA|TRBJ1-5
TGTGCCAGCAGCCGGAGCCGGGGCAATCAGCCCCAGCATTTT
CASSRSRGNQPQHF
>NA|TRBV12-3/TRBV12-4|TRBD1|TRBJ1-3
TGTGCCAGCAGTTTAGCAGGGGGCGTAAACACCATATATTTT
CASSLAGGVNTIYF
>few|TRBV7-9|NA|TRBJ1-3
TGTGCCAGCAGCTTAAAATCCCTCGGCGGAAACACCATATATTTT
CASSLKSLGGNTIYF
>many|TRBV29-1|TRBD1|TRBJ1-2
TGCAGCGTTGAAGATCTGACAGGGGAGAGCTATGGCTACACCTTC
CSVEDLTGESYGYTF
>NA|TRBV5-1|NA|TRBJ1-2
TGCGCCAGCAGCCCCCGGGGGGGACACTATGGCTACACCTTC
CASSPRGGHYGYTF
>NA|TRBV4-2|NA|TRBJ2-2
TGTGCCAGCAGCCAAGATAGAGCAGGAACCGGGGAGCTGTTTTTT
CASSQDRAGTGELFF
>NA|TRBV5-1|NA|TRBJ2-5
TGCGCCAGCAGCTTGGGTTCGGCTATCCAAGAGACCCAGTACTTC
CASSLGSAIQETQYF
>few|TRBV18|NA|TRBJ1-1
TGTGCCAGCTCACCACAGGGGACCACTGAAGCTTTCTTT
CASSPQGTTEAFF
>many|TRBV18|NA|TRBJ1-1
TGTGCCAGCTCCCCGGCGGAGAACACTGAAGCTTTCTTT
CASSPAENTEAFF
>few|TRBV29-1|NA|TRBJ2-4
TGCAGCGTCGACCCGGGACACCAAATTCAGTACTTC
CSVDPGHQIQYF
>once|TRBV9|NA|TRBJ1-3
TGTGCCAGCAGCGTAGACGGTGGAAACACCATATATTTT
CASSVDGGNTIYF
>few|TRBV20-1|NA|TRBJ2-1
TGCAGTGCTGGACTCGTCAATGAGCAGTTCTTC
CSAGLVNEQFF
>NA|TRBV18|TRBD1|TRBJ2-5
TGTGCCAGCTCAATGGGGACAGGGAATGGAGAGACCCAGTACTTC
CASSMGTGNGETQYF
>NA|TRBV20-1|NA|TRBJ2-5
TGCAGTGCTAGAGAGATTAAGGGAGAACCTCGAGAGTACTTC
CSAREIKGEPREYF
>few|TRBV4-2|NA|TRBJ1-1
TGTGCCAGCAGCCGACAGGTGCAGGGTGACACTGAAGCTTTCTTT
CASSRQVQGDTEAFF
>few|TRBV28|NA|TRBJ2-5
TGTGCCAGCAGTGAACCCAGGGGCAGGCAGGAGACCCAGTACTTC
CASSEPRGRQETQYF
>NA|TRBV19|NA|TRBJ2-5
TGTGCCAGTAGTGAGCAGGGGCGAGAGACCCAGTACTTC
CASSEQGRETQYF
>few|TRBV7-9|NA|TRBJ2-7
TGTGCCAGCAGCTCTCCAAGAACCTACGAGCAGTACTTC
CASSSPRTYEQYF
>NA|TRBV5-1|NA|TRBJ2-5
TGCGCCAGCAGCCCAGACTGGGGGCAAGAGACCCAGTACTTC
CASSPDWGQETQYF
>many|TRBV29-1|TRBD1|TRBJ1-5
TGCAGCGTCAGACAGGGAGAGCATCAGCCCCAGCATTTT
CSVRQGEHQPQHF
>NA|TRBV7-2|TRBD2|TRBJ2-7
TGTGCCAGCAGCTTACTACCGGGACTAGCGGGGGTAAACTACGAGCAGTACTTC
CASSLLPGLAGVNYEQYF
>few|TRBV7-8|NA|TRBJ1-4
TGTGCCAGCACCCCCCCCAGTCGGGAAAAACTGTTTTTT
CASTPPSREKLFF
>few|TRBV2|NA|TRBJ2-5
TGTGCCAGCAAGGAGTACCAAGAGACCCAGTACTTC
CASKEYQETQYF
>NA|TRBV7-8|TRBD2|TRBJ2-3
TGTGCCAGCAGCGCTGAGCTAGCGGCGGATCTCCCAGATACGCAGTATTTT
CASSAELAADLPDTQYF
>NA|TRBV20-1|TRBD1|TRBJ1-6
TGCAGTGCTTGGGACAGGGGGGACAATTCACCCCTCCACTTT
CSAWDRGDNSPLHF
>many|TRBV5-1|TRBD1|TRBJ2-3
TGCGCCAGCACCGAGGGACAGGGTCTTCTTCCAGATACGCAGTATTTT
CASTEGQGLLPDTQYF